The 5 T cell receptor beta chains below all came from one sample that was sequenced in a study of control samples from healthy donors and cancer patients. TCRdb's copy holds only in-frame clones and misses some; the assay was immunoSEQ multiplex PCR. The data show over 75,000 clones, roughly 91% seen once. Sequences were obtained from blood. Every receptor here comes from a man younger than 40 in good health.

This chain's CDR3 is CASSQTGTFVLGTQYF. The CDR3, as DNA: TGTGCCAGCAGCCAAACCGGGACTTTTGTGCTGGGTACGCAGTATTTT. The V call is TRBV5-4, the J call TRBJ2-3; D perhaps matches TRBD2 (6 bases). The CDR3 is 16 residues long. Germline V gives CDR1 SGHNT, CDR2 YYREEE (reference sequence). V lost 4 bases and J 8 bases, leaving 23 bases between the germline ends. Variable domain in full (rest from reference TRBV5-4 and TRBJ2-3): ETGVTQSPTHLIKTRGQQVTLRCSSQSGHNTVSWYQQALGQGPQFIFQYYREEENGRGNFPPRFSGLQFPNYSSELNVNALELDDSALYLCASSQTGTFVLGTQYFGPGTRLTVL.

The CDR3 region has the DNA TGTGCCAGCAGCTCCGGGACTAGCGGGGTCCAAGAGACCCAGTACTTC. It codes for CASSSGTSGVQETQYF. This chain joins TRBV5-4 and TRBJ2-5, with 13 bases fitting TRBD2. This CDR3 is 16 amino acids long. Per the germline V gene, CDR1 is SGHNT and CDR2 is YYREEE (reference sequence). V was clipped by 3 bases and J by 1 base; unmatched bases: 3.

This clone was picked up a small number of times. This CDR3 reads CASSLLGSLREKLFF. DNA for the CDR3: TGTGCCAGCAGTTTATTAGGGAGTCTGAGAGAAAAACTGTTTTTT. The genes are TRBV28 and TRBJ1-4; D call uncertain. In germline, CDR1 is MDHEN, CDR2 SYDVKM. The CDR3 consists of 15 residues. Trimming removed 1 base from V and 8 bases from J, with 14 bases in between.

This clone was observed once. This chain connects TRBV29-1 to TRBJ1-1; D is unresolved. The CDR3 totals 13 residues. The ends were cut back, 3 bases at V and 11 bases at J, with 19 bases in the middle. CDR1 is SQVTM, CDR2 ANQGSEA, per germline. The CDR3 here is CSVEEGLLRTAFF. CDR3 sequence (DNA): TGCAGCGTTGAGGAGGGTCTCCTTAGGACGGCTTTCTTT.

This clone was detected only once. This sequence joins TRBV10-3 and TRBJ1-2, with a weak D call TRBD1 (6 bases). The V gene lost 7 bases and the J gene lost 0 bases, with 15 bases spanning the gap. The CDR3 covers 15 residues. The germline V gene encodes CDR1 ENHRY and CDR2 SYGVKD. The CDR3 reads CAIKPGAETNYGYTF. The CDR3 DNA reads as TGTGCCATCAAACCGGGGGCAGAGACTAACTATGGCTACACCTTC.